This T cell receptor beta chain was sequenced during a study of Graves' ophthalmopathy and Graves' hyperthyroidism. This clonotype showed up just a few times. Investigators amplified TCR beta CDR3 regions from RNA transcripts. Second-round multiplex PCR followed a first-round RT-PCR using HTBI primers. TCRdb independently ran MiXCR on the multiplex PCR reads; one entry per CDR3 protein. There are about 220,000 distinct CDR3 sequences in the sample; roughly a fifth occur only once, and about 40% lies in the top ten. The CDR3 consists of 12 residues. V was shortened by 5 bases and J by 5 bases, with 9 bases between the two germline ends.

The specimen sequenced was peripheral blood. The source of this sequence is a woman aged 45-59 years with Graves' ophthalmopathy. V usage is TRBV12-3 or TRBV12-4 and J usage is TRBJ1-1, with unresolved D. CDR3 DNA: TGTGCCAGCAGTCGGCGAGAGACTGAAGCTTTCTTT. Protein sequence: CASSRRETEAFF.